This T cell receptor beta chain was identified during a study of shared clonotypes between healthy human individuals. Overall study findings and caveats: A generally larger estimated richness was seen in naive subsets than in memory subsets. Some naive CD4 clonotypes, about 5%, turned up in common across a handful of donors.

An even split of each subset's genomic DNA across several immunoSEQ plates was performed. Some clones are missing from TCRdb's copy, which holds only in-frame ones; the method was immunoSEQ multiplex PCR. The sample has 2 million to 3 million clones, 93% seen once. Points on this clone: Antigen specificity is unknown.

There were only Caucasian adults among the donors, and all lived in Nashville, Tennessee. Trimming took 8 bases from V and 3 from J, leaving 13 bases between them. This CDR3 is built from 14 residues. From germline, CDR1 is SGHNT and CDR2 YENEEA. This receptor was taken from a man between 18 and 35 years old in good health. Some clones in this sample may be carry-over from other donors' samples. The chain links TRBV11-3 to TRBJ2-2; D not certain. Specimen: naive CD4+ T cells from PBMCs. Subset denoted: CD45RA+ positively selected. The CDR3 nucleotides read TGTGCCAGCGGCCCCCTTCCGGACACCGGGGAGCTGTTTTTT. Residues: CASGPLPDTGELFF.